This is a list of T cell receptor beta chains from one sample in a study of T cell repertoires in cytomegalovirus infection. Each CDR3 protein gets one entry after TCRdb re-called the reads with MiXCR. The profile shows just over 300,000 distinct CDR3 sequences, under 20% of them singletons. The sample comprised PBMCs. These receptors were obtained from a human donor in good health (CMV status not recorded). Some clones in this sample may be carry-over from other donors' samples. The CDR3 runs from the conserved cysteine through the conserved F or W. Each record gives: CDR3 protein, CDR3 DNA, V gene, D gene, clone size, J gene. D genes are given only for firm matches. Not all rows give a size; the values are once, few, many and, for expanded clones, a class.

CASSFGRQEETQYF | TGTGCCAGCAGCTTTGGACGGCAAGAAGAGACCCAGTACTTC | TRBV5-5 | - | many | TRBJ2-5
CASSQDSTLQATLGNTIYF | TGCGCCAGCAGCCAAGATTCGACCCTACAGGCTACCCTTGGAAACACCATATATTTT | TRBV4-3 | - | many | TRBJ1-3
CASSYGAQSYEQYF | TGTGCCAGCAGCTACGGGGCTCAGTCCTACGAGCAGTACTTC | TRBV6-5 | - | - | TRBJ2-7
CASTRGTKETQYF | TGTGCCAGCACCCGTGGGACTAAAGAGACCCAGTACTTC | TRBV28 | TRBD2 | - | TRBJ2-5
CASSLDRGRTGELFF | TGTGCCAGCAGCTTAGATCGGGGGCGGACCGGGGAGCTGTTTTTT | TRBV7-2 | - | many | TRBJ2-2
CASSTGYESPLHF | TGTGCCAGCAGCACCGGATACGAATCACCCCTCCACTTT | TRBV7-2 | - | many | TRBJ1-6
CASSVESGSYGYTF | TGTGCCAGCAGCGTAGAGAGCGGTTCCTATGGCTACACTTTC | TRBV9 | - | - | TRBJ1-2
CSVDGRGDGYTF | TGCAGCGTTGATGGCAGGGGTGATGGCTACACCTTC | TRBV29-1 | - | - | TRBJ1-2
CASSLGSLQETQYF | TGTGCCAGCAGTTTGGGCAGCTTACAAGAGACCCAGTACTTC | TRBV12-3/TRBV12-4 | - | many | TRBJ2-5
CASTLFRDSTYNEQFF | TGTGCCAGCACTCTATTCCGGGACAGCACCTACAATGAGCAGTTCTTC | TRBV28 | TRBD1 | few | TRBJ2-1
CASTNRDGNTGELFF | TGTGCCAGCACCAACCGGGACGGGAACACCGGGGAGCTGTTTTTT | TRBV28 | - | - | TRBJ2-2
CSARYQGSSYNSPLHF | TGCAGTGCTAGATACCAGGGGAGCTCCTATAATTCACCCCTCCACTTT | TRBV20-1 | - | - | TRBJ1-6
CASSLEQGGPGETQYF | TGTGCCAGCAGCTTAGAACAGGGGGGGCCGGGGGAGACCCAGTACTTC | TRBV11-2 | - | few | TRBJ2-5
CASSLQAEDLGYTF | TGCGCCAGCAGCTTGCAGGCGGAGGACCTCGGCTACACCTTC | TRBV5-1 | - | - | TRBJ1-2
CASSWTSWNEQFF | TGTGCCAGCAGCTGGACTAGCTGGAATGAGCAGTTCTTC | TRBV7-8 | TRBD2 | many | TRBJ2-1
CASSPLQGSLTEAFF | TGTGCCAGCTCACCATTACAGGGGAGCTTGACTGAAGCTTTCTTT | TRBV18 | TRBD1 | - | TRBJ1-1
CASSERSGADTQYF | TGTGCCAGCAGTGAACGGAGCGGGGCAGATACGCAGTATTTT | TRBV6-1 | TRBD2 | - | TRBJ2-3